A selection of T cell receptor beta chains follows, all from one sample in a study of blood T cell repertoires in COVID-19. TCRdb's copy holds only in-frame clones and misses some; the assay was immunoSEQ multiplex PCR. The sample comprises about 300,000 clones, more than 70% of which are singletons, and over 6% rests with the top ten. Sequenced input: peripheral blood. The receptors come from a woman under 40 who had recovered from COVID-19. Both conserved end residues are part of each CDR3. D genes are given only for firm matches. Clone size, where shown, is once, few, many, or a class for clones that have expanded.

length	D	V	J	size	DNA	CDR3
13	-	TRBV10-3	TRBJ2-7	-	TGTGCCATCACCCCTGGACAGCACTACGAGCAGTACTTC	CAITPGQHYEQYF
15	TRBD1	TRBV18	TRBJ2-1	-	TGTGCCAGCTCACCACCTCTGGGACAGGATCATGAGCAGTTCTTC	CASSPPLGQDHEQFF
17	TRBD2	TRBV4-3	TRBJ2-3	-	TGCGCCAGCAGCCAAGATTTTGGGGGGGGGTCAACCCATACGCAGTATTTT	CASSQDFGGGSTHTQYF
15	-	TRBV15	TRBJ2-7	-	TGTGCCACCAGCAGGTTCTACGAGGGCAAGGACGAGCAGTACTTC	CATSRFYEGKDEQYF
14	TRBD2	TRBV5-1	TRBJ2-1	-	TGCGCCAGCAGTTCCCCTAGCGGGGGCAATGAGCAGTTCTTC	CASSSPSGGNEQFF
13	-	TRBV28	TRBJ1-1	-	TGTGCCAGCAGTTTTCTCAGGTCTACTGAAGCTTTCTTT	CASSFLRSTEAFF
14	-	TRBV27	TRBJ1-2	once	TGTGCCAGCAGTTTATCGCAGGTTAACTATGGCTACACCTTC	CASSLSQVNYGYTF
15	TRBD1	TRBV2	TRBJ2-2	-	TGTGCCAGCAGGGTGATGACAGGGATGGCCGGGGAGCTGTTTTTT	CASRVMTGMAGELFF
14	-	TRBV5-4	TRBJ2-7	-	TGTGCCAGCAGCTTGGAGCATAGTCCCTACGAGCAGTACTTC	CASSLEHSPYEQYF
16	-	TRBV29-1	TRBJ1-3	-	TGCAGCGCCCGCGGTCAGTCTCAGCGAAGAGGAAACACCATATATTTT	CSARGQSQRRGNTIYF
16	-	TRBV4-1	TRBJ1-4	-	TGCGCCAGCACCCCGGGTTTTTCTGCAACTAATGAAAAACTGTTTTTT	CASTPGFSATNEKLFF